This T cell receptor beta chain appears in the sequencing data of a study of T cell repertoires in cytomegalovirus infection. Study summary: Indicated by public TCR beta signatures were CMV infection and matching HLA type.

Each CDR3 protein gets one entry after TCRdb re-called the reads with MiXCR. The data show 360,000 or so distinct CDR3 sequences, approximately 30% seen once. CDR1 SGHTA and CDR2 FQGNSA come from the germline V gene. V dropped 2 bases and J dropped 2 bases, with 10 bases sitting between them. The CDR3 is made up of 15 amino acids. This clonotype was found many times. Its antigen is as yet unknown. The chain uses TRBV7-2 and TRBJ2-1; weak D call: TRBD2 (6 bases). This TCR derives from a human donor in good health (CMV status not recorded). Some clones in this sample may be carry-over from other donors' samples. The sequenced sample was cultured PBMCs, obtained from culture after CMV antigen stimulation. Here the CDR3 reads CASSLMWEAYNEQFF. CDR3 sequence (DNA): TGTGCCAGCAGCTTAATGTGGGAGGCCTACAATGAGCAGTTCTTC.